The clone carrying this T cell receptor beta chain was counted between two and nine times. The antigen is unknown. This sample is part of a study of T cells in localized non-small cell lung cancer. Study-wide points: Appearance in adjacent lung was seen for a median about 59 of the top 100 tumor clones. Compared with tumor, uninvolved adjacent lung displayed greater T cell clonality, ranking highest overall.

The assay was immunoSEQ multiplex PCR, and TCRdb's table has in-frame clones only and misses some. The sample shows 2,000 or so clones, approximately 20% of them seen only once. Germline CDR1 SGHNT, CDR2 YENEEA. The CDR3 totals 17 residues. With V trimmed by 5 bases and J by 5 bases, 15 bases remained unmatched. This specimen was lung tumor tissue, taken before any cancer treatment. This TCR came from a male donor at least 60 years old with stage I lung adenocarcinoma. The rearrangement joins TRBV11-3 to TRBJ2-1, with TRBD1 identical over 7 bases. The CDR3 region is CASSRGPYGQEHNEQFF. DNA for the CDR3: TGTGCCAGCAGCCGGGGCCCTTATGGACAGGAACACAATGAGCAGTTCTTC.